What follows are 14 T cell receptor beta chains derived from one specimen sequenced in a study of T cells and Merkel cell carcinoma outcomes. Some clones are missing from TCRdb's copy, which holds only in-frame ones; the method was immunoSEQ multiplex PCR. Altogether 13,000 to 15,000 clones are present, approximately 92% being singletons, with the ten largest covering about 2%. The specimen sequenced was tumor tissue from Merkel cell carcinoma. The receptors stem from a human donor with Merkel cell carcinoma.

V and J are TRBV19 and TRBJ2-5; 7 bases match TRBD2. With V trimmed by 10 bases and J by 6 bases, 14 bases remained unmatched. CDR1 LNHDA and CDR2 SQIVND come from the germline V gene (reference sequence). This CDR3 is 14 amino acids long. The CDR3 DNA is TGTGCCACCAAGACGGGGGGAGGGCGACAGACCCAGTACTTC. Translation: CATKTGGGRQTQYF. The variable domain in full, completed from reference TRBV19 and TRBJ2-5, reads DGGITQSPKYLFRKEGQNVTLSCEQNLNHDAMYWYRQDPGQGLRLIYYSQIVNDFQKGDIAEGYSVSREKKESFPLTVTSAQKNPTAFYLCATKTGGGRQTQYFGPGTRLLVL.

The rearrangement links TRBV9 to TRBJ2-7; 7 nucleotides line up with TRBD1. Unmatched junction bases numbered 10, after V lost 4 bases and J lost 3 bases. The CDR3 consists of 15 residues. From germline, CDR1 is SGDLS and CDR2 YYNGEE. The chain's CDR3 is CASSPTPGQFYEQYF. CDR3 DNA: TGTGCCAGCAGCCCTACACCGGGACAGTTCTACGAGCAGTACTTC.

CDR3 loop: CASSPGENEQFF. As DNA, the CDR3 is TGTGCCAGCTCACCAGGGGAAAATGAGCAGTTCTTC. This chain connects TRBV18 to TRBJ2-1; D ambiguous. With 2 bases removed from V and 7 bases from J, the gap between germline ends came to 6 bases. Per the germline V gene, CDR1 is KGHSH and CDR2 is LQKENI. CDR3 length: 12 residues.

This chain uses TRBV4-2 with TRBJ1-5; possibly TRBD1 for D (5 bases). This CDR3 region has 14 residues. The germline V gene has CDR1 LGHNA and CDR2 YNFKEQ. V shed 4 bases and J shed 5 bases, with 12 bases lying between them. CDR3 DNA sequence: TGTGCCAGCAGCCCCGGAGGGGTTTATCAGCCCCAGCATTTT. It codes for CASSPGGVYQPQHF.

The J gene is TRBJ1-5, the V gene TRBV7-9; possible D gene TRBD1, 6 bases. CDR1 is SEHNR, CDR2 FQNEAQ, per germline (reference sequence). The CDR3 has 15 residues. Trimming cost V 6 bases and J 4 bases, with 16 bases left between them. The CDR3 bases are TGTGCCAGCAGTCAAAGCGGGGGCCCGAATCAGCCCCAGCATTTT. This encodes CASSQSGGPNQPQHF.

The chain joins TRBV18 to TRBJ1-1, with a possible D match to TRBD1 (5 bases). Germline CDR1 reads KGHSH; CDR2 reads LQKENI. The CDR3 is made up of 13 amino acids. V lost 6 bases and J 1 base, leaving 9 bases between the germline ends. Here the CDR3 reads CASSGQGNTEAFF. The CDR3 DNA is TGTGCCAGCTCGGGCCAGGGGAACACTGAAGCTTTCTTT.

This CDR3 reads CASSRRQGAEGYTF. CDR3 sequence (DNA): TGTGCCAGCAGTCGCCGGCAGGGGGCTGAAGGCTACACCTTC. This sequence joins TRBV6-1 and TRBJ1-2, with 8 positions matching TRBD1. Germline values: CDR1 MNHNS, CDR2 SASEGT. V lost 5 bases to trimming and J lost 8 bases; unmatched junction nucleotides: 10. This CDR3 comprises 14 residues.

The chain has TRBV30 and TRBJ1-3; D may be TRBD1 (5 bases). This CDR3 contains 13 residues. CDR1 and CDR2 (germline): GTSNPN, SVGIG (reference sequence). Trimming removed 2 bases at V and 2 bases at J, with 7 bases between. CDR3 in DNA: TGTGCCTGGAGTCAGGGCCCTGGAAACACCATATATTTT. Its translation: CAWSQGPGNTIYF. The variable domain in full, completed from reference TRBV30 and TRBJ1-3, reads SQTIHQWPATLVQPVGSPLSLECTVEGTSNPNLYWYRQAAGRGLQLLFYSVGIGQISSEVPQNLSASRPQDRQFILSSKKLLLSDSGFYLCAWSQGPGNTIYFGEGSWLTVV.

V gene TRBV20-1 combines with J gene TRBJ1-4, with D perhaps matching TRBD1 (6 bases). The CDR3 has 11 amino acids. CDR1 and CDR2 (germline): DFQATT, SNEGSKA (reference sequence). V gave up 6 bases and J gave up 15 bases, with 17 bases separating them. The CDR3 DNA sequence: TGCAGTGCCCAAGAGAGGGGGAAAATGTTTTTT. Its translation: CSAQERGKMFF.

The genes are TRBV18 and TRBJ2-5, with unresolved D. Germline V gene sequence: CDR1 KGHSH, CDR2 LQKENI. The CDR3 consists of 12 residues. V was pared by 2 bases and J by 4 bases, with 5 bases between. The CDR3 sequence is CASSPLRETQYF. The CDR3 region has the DNA TGTGCCAGCTCACCATTGAGAGAGACCCAGTACTTC.

Points on this clone: One junction end disagrees with the germline gene, perhaps due to a read error. The chain couples TRBV9 to TRBJ2-3, with 9 bases lining up with TRBD1. The CDR3 contains 15 residues. CDR1 is SGDLS, CDR2 YYNGEE, per germline. The CDR3 sequence is CTSSARDRVTDTQYF. DNA for the CDR3: TGTACCAGCAGCGCCCGGGACAGGGTCACAGATACGCAGTATTTT.

The rearrangement joins TRBV5-6 to TRBJ2-5; D gene uncertain. Trimming stripped 3 bases from V and 2 bases from J, with 8 bases between. The germline V gene encodes CDR1 SGHDT and CDR2 YYEEEE. CDR3 length: 13 residues. For the CDR3, the DNA is TGTGCCAGCAGCTCCCTCACTCAAGAGACCCAGTACTTC. Its protein is CASSSLTQETQYF. Filled out from reference TRBV5-6 and TRBJ2-5, the complete variable domain reads DAGVTQSPTHLIKTRGQQVTLRCSPKSGHDTVSWYQQALGQGPQFIFQYYEEEERQRGNFPDRFSGHQFPNYSSELNVNALLLGDSALYLCASSSLTQETQYFGPGTRLLVL.

V usage is TRBV19 and J usage is TRBJ1-1; D is ambiguous. V lost 7 bases, J lost 0 bases, and 15 bases lay in between. Looked up from germline, CDR1 is LNHDA and CDR2 is SQIVND (reference sequence). This CDR3 is 15 amino acids long. The DNA of the CDR3 is TGTGCCAGTAACAGACCCCAGGATCTGAACACTGAAGCTTTCTTT. As protein: CASNRPQDLNTEAFF.

This chain links TRBV4-3 with TRBJ1-1, with D possibly TRBD1 on 6 matching bases. The germline V gene encodes CDR1 LGHNA and CDR2 YSLEER. The ends were cut back, 0 bases at V and 4 bases at J, with 9 bases in the middle. CDR3 length: 14 amino acids. The CDR3 nucleotides read TGCGCCAGCAGCCAAGATCTAGGGGGCACTGAAGCTTTCTTT. This codes for CASSQDLGGTEAFF.